One and the same sample provided the 22 T cell receptor beta chains below, sequenced in a study of blood T cell repertoires in COVID-19. The repertoire was sequenced with immunoSEQ multiplex PCR; TCRdb's copy has only in-frame clones and lacks some. The profile shows about 250,000 clones, around 89% of them singletons. The sample was PBMCs or T cells enriched from blood (not recorded which). These receptors were collected from a woman between 18 and 30 years old who had recovered from COVID-19.

The V gene is TRBV7-9, the J gene TRBJ2-6, with D possibly TRBD1 on 6 matching bases. The germline gives CDR1 SEHNR, CDR2 FQNEAQ (reference sequence). V was pared by 4 bases and J by 0 bases, with 10 bases between. The CDR3 consists of 16 residues. The CDR3 bases are TGTGCCAGCAGCTCTGGACAGACCTCTGGGGCCAACGTCCTGACTTTC. This codes for CASSSGQTSGANVLTF.

The V and J genes are TRBV5-1 and TRBJ1-3; D is ambiguous. Looked up from germline, CDR1 is SGHRS and CDR2 is YFSETQ. Deletions cut 4 bases from V and 4 bases from J, with 12 bases between. The CDR3 contains 14 residues. CDR3 coding DNA: TGCGCCAGCAGCCAAGGTCGGAGGGGAAACACCATATATTTT. Protein product: CASSQGRRGNTIYF.

The V call is TRBV6-5, the J call TRBJ1-5; 8 positions match TRBD1. This CDR3 region has 15 residues. With 8 bases clipped from V and 5 bases from J, the junction kept 11 bases outside the gene matches. The germline CDR1 and CDR2 sequences are MNHEY and SVGAGI. CDR3 sequence (DNA): TGTGCCAGCGGTTCAGGGGGCGGTTCAGATCAGCCCCAGCATTTT. Protein sequence: CASGSGGGSDQPQHF.

This rearrangement joins TRBV5-1 to TRBJ1-5, with a weak D call TRBD1 (6 bases). Trimming shortened V by 7 bases and J by 0 bases, and 14 bases separated the two germline ends. Germline values: CDR1 SGHRS, CDR2 YFSETQ. The CDR3 is made up of 15 amino acids. This CDR3 is CASATGNYSNQPQHF. CDR3 sequence (DNA): TGCGCCAGCGCAACAGGGAATTATAGCAATCAGCCCCAGCATTTT. The whole variable domain, remainder taken from reference TRBV5-1 and TRBJ1-5, is KAGVTQTPRYLIKTRGQQVTLSCSPISGHRSVSWYQQTPGQGLQFLFEYFSETQRNKGNFPGRFSGRQFSNSRSEMNVSTLELGDSALYLCASATGNYSNQPQHFGDGTRLSIL.

The rearrangement links TRBV7-9 to TRBJ1-4, with 8 bases aligning to TRBD1. This CDR3 has 16 residues. The V and J ends lost 3 bases and 6 bases, in that order; junction bases with no gene match: 9. Per the germline V gene, CDR1 is SEHNR and CDR2 is FQNEAQ (reference sequence). The CDR3 coding sequence is TGTGCCAGCAGCTTGTACGCCGGACAGGGACATGAAAAACTGTTTTTT. Its protein product is CASSLYAGQGHEKLFF.

This chain connects TRBV2 to TRBJ2-1, with TRBD2 matching 7 bases. The CDR3 sequence is 14 residues long. Trimming took 6 bases from V and 9 from J; bases not matched to a gene: 11. The germline CDR1 and CDR2 sequences are SNHLY and FYNNEI. The CDR3 reads CASRDPGGSSEQFF. The CDR3 DNA sequence: TGTGCCAGCAGGGACCCCGGGGGGTCCAGTGAGCAGTTCTTC.

The CDR3, as DNA: TGCGCCAGCAGGATGGGGCCCGGGGATACGCAGTATTTT. Translated: CASRMGPGDTQYF. The chain is built from TRBV10-2 and TRBJ2-3; tentatively, D is TRBD1 (5 bases). The CDR3 is 13 residues long. Per the germline V gene, CDR1 is WSHSY and CDR2 is SAAADI. Between the trimmed V and J ends, which lost 6 bases and 6 bases, there was a span of 13 bases.

The CDR3 sequence is CASSGAWGQGVEQYF. For the CDR3, the DNA is TGTGCCAGCAGCGGGGCCTGGGGACAGGGGGTTGAGCAGTACTTC. This chain connects TRBV13 to TRBJ2-7; TRBD1 agrees at 11 bases. J was trimmed by 7 bases and V by 5 bases; bases with no gene match: 10. Germline values: CDR1 PRHDT, CDR2 FYEKMQ (reference sequence). This CDR3 is 15 amino acids long.

The chain links TRBV7-8 to TRBJ2-1; TRBD2 aligns across 14 bases. The germline gives CDR1 SGHVS, CDR2 FQNEAQ. This CDR3 comprises 19 residues. J gave up 4 bases and V 0 bases, and 8 bases lay outside the gene matches. CDR3 region: CASSLARRTSGGSYNEQFF. The CDR3 DNA follows: TGTGCCAGCAGCTTAGCGCGTAGGACTAGCGGGGGGTCATACAATGAGCAGTTCTTC.

The rearrangement uses TRBV4-1 and TRBJ2-7; D is perhaps TRBD2 (5 bases). This CDR3 has 13 amino acids. Trimming took off 0 bases at V and 9 bases at J, with 12 bases between the two ends. Germline V gene lookup returns CDR1 MGHRA and CDR2 YSYEKL. CDR3 loop: CASSQEEGRGQYF. The CDR3 region has the DNA TGCGCCAGCAGCCAAGAAGAGGGCCGGGGGCAGTACTTC.

The CDR3 DNA follows: TGTGCCAGCAGCTTAGATCCCAGGTCCTACGAGCAGTACTTC. The encoded protein is CASSLDPRSYEQYF. V is TRBV7-9 and J is TRBJ2-7; D is ambiguous. The CDR3 has 14 amino acids. CDR1 SEHNR and CDR2 FQNEAQ come from the germline V gene (reference sequence). Trimming shortened V by 1 base and J by 1 base, and 8 bases separated the two germline ends. Variable domain in full (rest from reference TRBV7-9 and TRBJ2-7): DTGVSQNPRHKITKRGQNVTFRCDPISEHNRLYWYRQTLGQGPEFLTYFQNEAQLEKSRLLSDRFSAERPKGSFSTLEIQRTEQGDSAMYLCASSLDPRSYEQYFGPGTRLTVT.

The chain links TRBV28 to TRBJ1-1, with 8 nucleotides matching TRBD1. Germline loops: CDR1 MDHEN, CDR2 SYDVKM. CDR3 length equals 13 residues. Trimming cost V 6 bases and J 0 bases; bases outside gene matches: 0. CDR3 nucleotides: TGTGCCAGCAGGACAGGGGTGAACACTGAAGCTTTCTTT. Protein product: CASRTGVNTEAFF.

This sequence joins TRBV27 and TRBJ1-2; the match to TRBD1 covers 8 bases. Germline values: CDR1 MNHEY, CDR2 SMNVEV (reference sequence). Germline trimming cut 2 bases from V and 4 bases from J; bases unmatched to any gene: 3. The CDR3 is 14 residues long. CDR3 nucleotides: TGTGCCAGCAGTTTAAGGACAGGGAGCTATGGCTACACCTTC. It yields the protein CASSLRTGSYGYTF.

This clone was counted only a few times. V usage is TRBV3-1 (or the pseudogene TRBV3-2) and J usage is TRBJ1-2; maybe TRBD1 (6 bases). CDR3 length: 14 amino acids. Trimming stripped 1 base from V and 3 bases from J, with 9 bases between. Germline loops: CDR1 LGHDT, CDR2 YNNKEL (reference sequence). This CDR3 is CASSQAAGDYGYTF. CDR3 DNA sequence: TGTGCCAGCAGCCAAGCAGCAGGGGACTATGGCTACACCTTC.

This chain joins TRBV12-3 or TRBV12-4 and TRBJ2-3; tentative D call: TRBD1 (5 bases). This CDR3 is built from 13 residues. Between the trimmed V and J ends, which lost 2 bases and 4 bases, there was a span of 7 bases. The CDR3 here is CASSLQGSDTQYF. The DNA of the CDR3 is TGTGCCAGCAGTTTACAGGGATCAGATACGCAGTATTTT.

The rearrangement uses TRBV5-1 and TRBJ2-3; D remains ambiguous. Germline loops: CDR1 SGHRS, CDR2 YFSETQ. The CDR3 is 14 amino acids. Trimming left V 1 base short and J 3 bases short, with 9 bases between. CDR3 coding DNA: TGCGCCAGCAGCTTGTACCCGGGTACAGATACGCAGTATTTT. It encodes CASSLYPGTDTQYF.

The V gene is TRBV6-5, the J gene TRBJ2-3; 8 bases are shared with TRBD1. Germline loops: CDR1 MNHEY, CDR2 SVGAGI. The junction had 1 base not matched to a gene; V was cut back by 4 bases and J by 4 bases. The CDR3 runs 13 residues. CDR3 DNA sequence: TGTGCCAGCAGTTCAGGGGGCGCAGATACGCAGTATTTT. It encodes CASSSGGADTQYF.

The chain couples TRBV27 to TRBJ2-7; 11 bases line up with TRBD1. CDR1 and CDR2 (germline): MNHEY, SMNVEV (reference sequence). V gave up 2 bases and J gave up 5 bases; unmatched junction bases: 2. The CDR3 spans 14 residues. CDR3 bases: TGTGCCAGCAGTTTAGGACAGGGGGCTCACGAGCAGTACTTC. It translates to CASSLGQGAHEQYF.

The chain carries TRBV2 and TRBJ1-1; weak D call: TRBD1 (5 bases). This CDR3 region has 13 residues. V lost 4 bases to trimming and J lost 5 bases, with 11 bases between them. Germline loops: CDR1 SNHLY, CDR2 FYNNEI. This CDR3 reads CASSGEQETEAFF. CDR3 nucleotide sequence: TGTGCCAGCAGTGGAGAACAGGAAACTGAAGCTTTCTTT.

V gene TRBV2 combines with J gene TRBJ1-2, with 9 bases matching TRBD1. The CDR3 is made up of 15 amino acids. Germline assignment: CDR1 SNHLY and CDR2 FYNNEI. J gave up 8 bases and V 2 bases, and 9 bases lay outside the gene matches. The DNA of the CDR3 is TGTGCCAGCAGTGAATTAAGAGACAGGGGGAACGGCTACACCTTC. Translating gives CASSELRDRGNGYTF.

The CDR3 coding sequence is TGTGCCAGCAGCTTGGCGTTCTCTACTAATGAAAAACTGTTTTTT. This sequence encodes CASSLAFSTNEKLFF. The chain joins TRBV5-8 to TRBJ1-4; unclear D gene. CDR1 is SGHTS, CDR2 YDEGEE, per germline. The CDR3 is 15 amino acids. The V end lost 0 bases, the J end lost 2 bases, and 8 bases lay between the germline ends.

J is TRBJ2-5 and V is TRBV19, with TRBD2 matching over 8 bases. In germline, CDR1 is LNHDA, CDR2 SQIVND (reference sequence). Trimming cost V 6 bases and J 7 bases; bases outside gene matches: 10. This CDR3 has 14 residues. CDR3 sequence: CASSTSGGGGTQYF. The CDR3, as DNA: TGTGCCAGTAGCACCAGCGGGGGCGGGGGGACCCAGTACTTC. The whole variable domain, filled in from reference TRBV19 and TRBJ2-5, reads DGGITQSPKYLFRKEGQNVTLSCEQNLNHDAMYWYRQDPGQGLRLIYYSQIVNDFQKGDIAEGYSVSREKKESFPLTVTSAQKNPTAFYLCASSTSGGGGTQYFGPGTRLLVL.